This TCR beta chain was identified in a study of blood T cell repertoires in COVID-19. About the research overall: Specimens from acute and convalescent COVID-19 originated in the United States, Italy and Spain.

Produced via immunoSEQ multiplex PCR; TCRdb's table is partial and in-frame only. The repertoire has approximately 350,000 clones, around 92% of them found once; the top ten carry about 3%. This clone turned up a few times. The material sequenced was peripheral blood. This clonotype was sampled from a woman under 40 with COVID-19, enrolled during active disease.

Here the CDR3 reads CASNRDGRPLSGNTIYF. The CDR3 DNA reads as TGTGCCAGCAATAGAGATGGGAGACCACTCTCTGGAAACACCATATATTTT. The chain has TRBV7-2 and TRBJ1-3, with D unresolved. The CDR3 spans 17 residues. The V and J ends lost 7 bases and 0 bases respectively, with 19 bases between them. From germline, CDR1 is SGHTA and CDR2 FQGNSA.